These T cell receptor beta chains were read from a single sample in a study of T cell responses to AZD1222 COVID-19 vaccine. Profiling relied on immunoSEQ multiplex PCR, and the TCRdb table lists in-frame clones only, not all of them. The sample has 150,000 to 200,000 clones; over 90% are singletons. Sequenced material: peripheral blood, taken 28 days after the second AZD1222 dose. Receptor source: an adult who received the AZD1222 COVID-19 vaccine. Both conserved end residues are trimmed from each CDR3.

v_call: TRBV19; cdr3_aa: ASSIQGAENTEAF
v_call: TRBV3-1/TRBV3-2; cdr3_aa: ASSQGTAGTEAF
v_call: TRBV7-8; cdr3_aa: ASIMGLAGDTSTDTQY
v_call: TRBV18; cdr3_aa: ASSPPRGTGKISAKNIQY
v_call: TRBV7-9; cdr3_aa: ASSLNQGADTEAF
v_call: TRBV7-3; cdr3_aa: ASSLSGTGANVLT
v_call: TRBV27; cdr3_aa: ASRNYAAGETQY
v_call: TRBV19; cdr3_aa: ASRPDRDYGYT
v_call: TRBV28; cdr3_aa: ASTPGGGSGYNEQF
v_call: TRBV6-4; cdr3_aa: ASSDLGDNEQF
v_call: TRBV3-1/TRBV3-2; cdr3_aa: ASSPVGLLGNEKLF
v_call: TRBV10-3; cdr3_aa: AIGSQVKQPQH
v_call: TRBV7-3; cdr3_aa: ASSPQLGGTEAF